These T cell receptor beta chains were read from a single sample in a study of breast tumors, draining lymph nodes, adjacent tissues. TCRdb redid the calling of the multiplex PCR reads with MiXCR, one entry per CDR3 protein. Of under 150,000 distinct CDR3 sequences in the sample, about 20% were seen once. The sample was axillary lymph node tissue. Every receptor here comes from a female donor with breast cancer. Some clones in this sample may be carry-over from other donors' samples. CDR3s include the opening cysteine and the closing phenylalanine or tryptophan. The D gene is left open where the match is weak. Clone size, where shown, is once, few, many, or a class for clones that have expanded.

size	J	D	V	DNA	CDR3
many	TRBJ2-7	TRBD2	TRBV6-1	TGTGCCAGCACTGGGACTAGTTTATACGAGCAGTACTTC	CASTGTSLYEQYF
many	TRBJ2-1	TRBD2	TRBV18	TGTGCCAGCTCACCAGCTAGCGGGAGTTTAAATGAGCAGTTCTTC	CASSPASGSLNEQFF
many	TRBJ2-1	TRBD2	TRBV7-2	TGTGCCAGCAGCCTGCGGGAGAATGGGGGCAATGAGCAGTTCTTC	CASSLRENGGNEQFF
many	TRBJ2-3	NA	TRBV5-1	TGCGCCAGCAGCTTGCGGAGTCCCGGGGGAGATACGCAGTATTTT	CASSLRSPGGDTQYF
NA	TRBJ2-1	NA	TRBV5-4	TGTGCCAGCACCGAATGGGAGGGGGGTCACAATGAGCAGTTCTTC	CASTEWEGGHNEQFF
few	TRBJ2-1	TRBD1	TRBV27	TGTGCCAGCAGTATCCGGGACAGGCGACACAATGAGCAGTTCTTC	CASSIRDRRHNEQFF
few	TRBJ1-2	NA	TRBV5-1	TGCGCCAGCAGCCGGGGGAAGGCGTATTCCGACTATGGCTACACCTTC	CASSRGKAYSDYGYTF
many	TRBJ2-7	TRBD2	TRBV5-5	TGTGCCAGCAGCCCTCCTAGCGGACGATACGAGCAGTACTTC	CASSPPSGRYEQYF
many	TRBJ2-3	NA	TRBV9	TGTGCCAGCAGCGTAAAGGGGGGGGGAGTCACAGATACGCAGTATTTT	CASSVKGGGVTDTQYF
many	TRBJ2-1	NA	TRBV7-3	TGTGCCAGCAGCTTAAGTCTGGGGAATGAGCAGTTCTTC	CASSLSLGNEQFF
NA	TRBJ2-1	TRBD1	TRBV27	TGTGCCAGCAGTTCGAACCCCGGGACAGCCTACAATGAGCAGTTCTTC	CASSSNPGTAYNEQFF
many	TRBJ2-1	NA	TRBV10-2	TGCGCCAGCAACAAGAACAATGAGCAGTTCTTC	CASNKNNEQFF
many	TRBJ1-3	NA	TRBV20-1	TGCAGTGCTAGGGATCAAGTGTCTGGAAACACCATATATTTT	CSARDQVSGNTIYF
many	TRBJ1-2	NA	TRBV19	TGTGCCAGTACGGATCCAGGCGGTTATGGCTACACCTTC	CASTDPGGYGYTF
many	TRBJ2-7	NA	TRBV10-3	TGTGCCATCAGTGAGTGGCGGGAAGGCTACGAGCAGTACTTC	CAISEWREGYEQYF
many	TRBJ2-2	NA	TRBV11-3	TGTGCCAGCAGCTTAAGGCAGGGAATGTCTACCGGGGAGCTGTTTTTT	CASSLRQGMSTGELFF
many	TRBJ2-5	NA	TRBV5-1	TGCGCCAGCAGCTTGGCACATTCGGAGACCCAGTACTTC	CASSLAHSETQYF
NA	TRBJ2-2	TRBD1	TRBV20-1	TGCAGTGGCAAGGGGGCCGACACCGGGGAGCTGTTTTTT	CSGKGADTGELFF
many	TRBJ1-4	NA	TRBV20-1	TGCAGTGCTAGAGGGACAGATGCAACTAATGAAAAACTGTTTTTT	CSARGTDATNEKLFF
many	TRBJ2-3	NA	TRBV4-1	TGCGCCAGCAGTCAGGGGAGTAGTACGACAGATACGCAGTATTTT	CASSQGSSTTDTQYF
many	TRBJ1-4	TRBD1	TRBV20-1	TGCAGTCCACTTCCTAGTGATAGGGGGCTGGAAGAAAAACTGTTTTTT	CSPLPSDRGLEEKLFF
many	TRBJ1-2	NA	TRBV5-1	TGCGCCAGCAGCTTGGCCGAGACGGAATATGGCTACACCTTC	CASSLAETEYGYTF
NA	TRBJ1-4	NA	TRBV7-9	TGTGCCAGCAGCTTAGGGGCCGGAGGGGAAAAACTGCTTTTT	CASSLGAGGEKLLF
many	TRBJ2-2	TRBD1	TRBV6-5	TGTGCCAGCAGTTACTCGACAGGGGACAACACCGGGGAGCTGTTTTTT	CASSYSTGDNTGELFF
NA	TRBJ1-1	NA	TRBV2	TGTGCCAGCACTAAAGTTGGCTCTCGGGACACTGAAGCTTTCTTT	CASTKVGSRDTEAFF